This T cell receptor (beta chain) was observed in a study of Tregs in tolerant kidney transplant recipients. Study-level points and caveats: Activated donor B cell expansion appeared to reveal the most relevant donor-specific TCRbeta repertoire. Findings come from small patient numbers and require larger validation. Biological reproducibility was not directly addressed in this study.

Trimming cost V 5 bases and J 8 bases; bases outside gene matches: 11. The CDR3 runs to 14 residues. Germline V gene data show CDR1 as SEHNR and CDR2 as FQNEAQ (reference sequence). As to this clone: Antigen unknown.

Assay: immunoSEQ multiplex PCR; the TCRdb copy retains only in-frame clones and omits some. Among approximately 260,000 clones, about 80% were seen once, and the ten largest hold around 0.68%. The specimen sequenced was CD4+ T cells from blood. The chain links TRBV7-9 to TRBJ1-2, with 7 bases fitting TRBD1. The receptor comes from a human donor in good health. CDR3 amino acids: CASSQPTGRGGYTF. CDR3 DNA sequence: TGTGCCAGCAGCCAACCGACAGGGAGAGGCGGCTACACCTTC.